One sample yielded the 2 T cell receptor beta chains listed below, sequenced in a study of T cell responses to AZD1222 COVID-19 vaccine. This table comes from immunoSEQ multiplex PCR, and its TCRdb copy is limited to in-frame clones, with some not included. The data contain more than 150,000 clones, about nine tenths of them seen just once; the ten biggest clones take up about 1.6%. This specimen consisted of peripheral blood, obtained on day 0 of AZD1222 vaccination. Receptors originate from an adult in good health.

The chain carries TRBV10-2 and TRBJ1-5, with D possibly TRBD1 on 6 matching bases. Trimming removed 6 bases at V and 1 base at J, with 13 bases between. Germline V gives CDR1 WSHSY, CDR2 SAAADI. CDR3 size: 15 residues. CDR3 DNA: TGCGCCAGCAGGACAGGTTCCCGGAGCAATCAGCCCCAGCATTTT. Protein sequence: CASRTGSRSNQPQHF.

This clone appeared once. This chain uses TRBV3-1 (or the pseudogene TRBV3-2) with TRBJ1-5; D remains unclear. The germline gives CDR1 LGHDT, CDR2 YNNKEL (reference sequence). V was cut by 0 bases and J by 5 bases, with 11 bases left in between. This CDR3 has 15 residues. CDR3 in amino acids: CASSQDTRTDQPQHF. The CDR3 DNA is TGTGCCAGCAGCCAAGATACACGAACGGATCAGCCCCAGCATTTT.